The entry that follows covers one TCR beta chain sequence. The sample is drawn from a study of T-cell reconstitution after alpha-beta-depleted transplantation in children. Germline V gene data show CDR1 as SNHLY and CDR2 as FYNNEI. The V gene lost 3 bases and the J gene lost 9 bases, with 18 bases spanning the gap. The CDR3 runs 16 residues. Unique molecular identifiers were incorporated during preparation of the TCRbeta library. TCRdb reanalysed the PCR reads using MiXCR and keeps one entry per CDR3 protein. The profile covers around 200,000 distinct CDR3 sequences, with roughly a sixth appearing a single time and around two fifths taken by the ten largest.

The V and J genes are TRBV2 and TRBJ1-6; D is ambiguous. Specimen: PBMCs, mostly from graft donor cells, collected 360 days after TCRalphabeta/CD19-depleted stem cell transplant. The sequence derives from a male patient aged 2-9 years who had a stem cell transplant for acute lymphoblastic leukemia, so the T cells may come from the graft donor. The CDR3 DNA reads TGTGCCAGCAGTGATGAGGGCCCTTTCAGAGGTTCACCCCTCCACTTT. Translating it yields CASSDEGPFRGSPLHF.